Below are 22 T cell receptor beta chains sequenced from a single sample in a study of beta chain features in type 1 diabetes. The study's findings and limits: Shorter TCRB CDR3s, moderately but significantly so, were found in Type 1 diabetes patients in all four CD4+ subsets.

The whole isolated RNA underwent reverse transcription, so sequencing captured expressed TCRB transcripts. Data came from immunoSEQ multiplex PCR; TCRdb stores just in-frame clones and leaves some out. The sample carries under 400,000 clones, approximately 12% recorded once. What these receptors recognize is not known. The sequencing input was naive CD4+ T cells from blood. The receptor source for this set is a woman younger than 35 with type 1 diabetes.

This sequence joins TRBV28 and TRBJ1-1; D is undetermined. In germline, CDR1 is MDHEN, CDR2 SYDVKM. V was cut by 3 bases and J by 2 bases, with 7 bases left in between. This CDR3 contains 13 residues. CDR3 sequence: CASSFRQNTEAFF. In nucleotides, the CDR3 is TGTGCCAGCAGTTTTAGACAAAACACTGAAGCTTTCTTT. Full variable domain (remainder filled in from reference TRBV28 and TRBJ1-1): DVKVTQSSRYLVKRTGEKVFLECVQDMDHENMFWYRQDPGLGLRLIYFSYDVKMKEKGDIPEGYSVSREKKERFSLILESASTNQTSMYLCASSFRQNTEAFFGQGTRLTVV.

The rearrangement joins TRBV7-9 to TRBJ2-5; TRBD2 aligns across 14 bases. V dropped 5 bases and J dropped 4; count of bases not matched to a gene: 9. Germline assignment: CDR1 SEHNR and CDR2 FQNEAQ (reference sequence). The CDR3 is made up of 17 amino acids. CDR3 nucleotides: TGTGCCAGCAGCCTCCGAGGGGGACTAGCGGGAGTAGAGACCCAGTACTTC. This encodes CASSLRGGLAGVETQYF.

The J gene is TRBJ1-1, the V gene TRBV6-5; weak D call: TRBD1 (5 bases). There are 14 residues in the CDR3. Trimming shortened V by 4 bases and J by 2 bases, and 11 bases separated the two germline ends. Germline V gene data show CDR1 as MNHEY and CDR2 as SVGAGI. This CDR3 reads CASSFSQANTEAFF. Here the CDR3 DNA reads TGTGCCAGCAGTTTTTCACAGGCCAACACTGAAGCTTTCTTT.

This clone was seen more than once but under ten times. The sample holds other DNA sequences that translate to the same CDR3. The J gene is TRBJ2-1, the V gene TRBV7-2; 11 positions agree with TRBD2. Losses at the gene ends were 0 bases for V and 10 bases for J; bases not matched to a gene: 5. This CDR3 has 15 residues. Germline lookup yields CDR1 SGHTA and CDR2 FQGNSA. CDR3 sequence: CASSLALAGGGEQFF. CDR3 DNA: TGTGCCAGCAGCTTAGCCCTAGCGGGAGGAGGGGAGCAGTTCTTC.

This clone was counted a few times. The CDR3: CASSFRGGGGQFF. The CDR3 coding sequence is TGTGCCAGCAGCTTTCGCGGGGGCGGGGGGCAGTTCTTC. The chain combines TRBV13 with TRBJ2-1; D may be TRBD2 (7 bases). CDR1 is PRHDT, CDR2 FYEKMQ, per germline (reference sequence). V dropped 3 bases and J dropped 12 bases, with 15 bases sitting between them. This CDR3 spans 13 amino acids. Combining the CDR3 with reference TRBV13 and TRBJ2-1 gives the whole variable domain AAGVIQSPRHLIKEKRETATLKCYPIPRHDTVYWYQQGPGQDPQFLISFYEKMQSDKGSIPDRFSAQQFSDYHSELNMSSLELGDSALYFCASSFRGGGGQFFGPGTRLTVL.

Comments on this clone: In the same sample, other DNA sequences code for this CDR3. The chain employs TRBV5-1 and TRBJ1-1; maybe TRBD1 (5 bases). The CDR3 spans 13 residues. CDR1 is SGHRS, CDR2 YFSETQ, per germline. The V end was cut by 4 bases, the J end by 2 bases, with 9 bases between. CDR3 DNA sequence: TGCGCCAGCAGCGGGCAGGGTAACACTGAAGCTTTCTTT. Translated, it gives CASSGQGNTEAFF.

This clone was seen more than once but under ten times. The V and J genes are TRBV28 and TRBJ2-7, with a possible D match to TRBD2 (5 bases). V lost 6 bases and J 6 bases, leaving 24 bases between the germline ends. Looked up from germline, CDR1 is MDHEN and CDR2 is SYDVKM. The CDR3 is made up of 16 amino acids. CDR3: CASRSLSPNGDSEQYF. Here the CDR3 DNA reads TGTGCCAGCAGGAGTTTAAGCCCGAACGGGGATAGCGAGCAGTACTTC.

This chain uses TRBV5-1 with TRBJ2-7, with D possibly being TRBD1 (5 bases). V was cut by 4 bases and J by 0 bases, with 23 bases left in between. Germline V gives CDR1 SGHRS, CDR2 YFSETQ. This CDR3 region has 18 residues. The CDR3 DNA follows: TGCGCCAGCAGCCGCTGGATAAATCCACAGGAGAGCTCCTACGAGCAGTACTTC. Its translation is CASSRWINPQESSYEQYF.

CDR3 nucleotides: TGTGCCAGCAGCGACCGGGACAGTCCCCTAGGCACCATATATTTT. Protein product: CASSDRDSPLGTIYF. The rearrangement uses TRBV9 and TRBJ1-3; 7 nucleotides line up with TRBD1. The germline V gene encodes CDR1 SGDLS and CDR2 YYNGEE. The V segment lost 3 bases and the J segment 9 bases; nucleotides outside the gene matches: 12. CDR3 size: 15 residues.

This clone has a handful of counts. This chain uses TRBV7-2 with TRBJ2-7, with TRBD1 matching over 7 bases. V was clipped by 5 bases and J by 5 bases; unmatched bases: 9. Germline assignment: CDR1 SGHTA and CDR2 FQGNSA. The CDR3 has 14 amino acids. The CDR3: CASSRRDSTHEQYF. The CDR3 nucleotides read TGTGCCAGCAGCAGACGGGACAGTACCCACGAGCAGTACTTC.

The chain is built from TRBV11-1 and TRBJ2-7; no clear D. V shed 5 bases and J shed 0 bases, with 8 bases lying between them. This CDR3 has 13 amino acids. Germline V gives CDR1 SGHAT, CDR2 FQDESV (reference sequence). In DNA form, the CDR3 reads TGTGCCAGCAGCACACAGAACTCCTACGAGCAGTACTTC. It codes for CASSTQNSYEQYF. Together with reference TRBV11-1 and TRBJ2-7, the CDR3 gives the full variable domain: EAEVAQSPRYKITEKSQAVAFWCDPISGHATLYWYRQILGQGPELLVQFQDESVVDDSQLPKDRFSAERLKGVDSTLKIQPAELGDSAMYLCASSTQNSYEQYFGPGTRLTVT.

This chain links TRBV15 with TRBJ2-4; 8 nucleotides agree with TRBD1. This CDR3 has 16 residues. CDR1 LNHNV and CDR2 YYDKDF come from the germline V gene (reference sequence). Losses at the gene ends were 0 bases for V and 6 bases for J; bases not matched to a gene: 7. CDR3 sequence (DNA): TGTGCCACCAGCAGAGATTACGGACAGGGTAGAAACATTCAGTACTTC. Its protein product is CATSRDYGQGRNIQYF.

This clone showed up just a few times. This chain connects TRBV28 to TRBJ2-4; TRBD2 might be the D (6 bases). Germline CDR1 reads MDHEN; CDR2 reads SYDVKM. Trimming cost V 7 bases and J 8 bases, with 15 bases left between them. The CDR3 has 13 amino acids. CDR3 DNA sequence: TGTGCCAGCATAGGCGGGGACCATTACATTCAGTACTTC. It translates to CASIGGDHYIQYF. Based on the CDR3 plus reference TRBV28 and TRBJ2-4, the full variable domain is DVKVTQSSRYLVKRTGEKVFLECVQDMDHENMFWYRQDPGLGLRLIYFSYDVKMKEKGDIPEGYSVSREKKERFSLILESASTNQTSMYLCASIGGDHYIQYFGAGTRLSVL.

The chain carries TRBV7-9 and TRBJ2-7; TRBD1 agrees at 9 bases. Trimming took 5 bases from V and 4 from J; bases not matched to a gene: 6. Germline-derived CDR1 and CDR2 are SEHNR and FQNEAQ (reference sequence). This CDR3 region has 14 residues. DNA for the CDR3: TGTGCCAGCAGCGTACAGGGGGCTCTTTACGAGCAGTACTTC. It translates to CASSVQGALYEQYF.

The chain employs TRBV9 and TRBJ1-4, with no clear D. CDR1 and CDR2 from the germline V gene are SGDLS and YYNGEE. Trimming left V 4 bases short and J 1 base short, with 14 bases between. The CDR3 is 16 residues long. This CDR3 is CASSPAVRGTNEKLFF. The CDR3 DNA sequence: TGTGCCAGCAGCCCCGCGGTCCGGGGAACTAATGAAAAACTGTTTTTT.

This clone has more than one count but fewer than ten. The chain recombines TRBV6-1 with TRBJ2-7, with 9 bases fitting TRBD2. The CDR3 spans 15 residues. Per the germline V gene, CDR1 is MNHNS and CDR2 is SASEGT. The V gene end was trimmed by 7 bases and the J gene end by 0 bases; junction bases not matched to a gene: 7. CDR3 sequence reads: CASTSGRYSSYEQYF. CDR3 DNA sequence: TGTGCCAGCACCAGCGGGAGGTACAGCTCCTACGAGCAGTACTTC.

V and J are TRBV13 and TRBJ1-2; 7 bases match TRBD1. Germline-derived CDR1 and CDR2 are PRHDT and FYEKMQ (reference sequence). The V gene end was trimmed by 5 bases and the J gene end by 7 bases; junction bases not matched to a gene: 13. The CDR3 sequence is 15 residues long. CDR3 protein: CASSRQDREFSGYTF. The CDR3 nucleotides read TGTGCCAGCAGCCGGCAAGACAGGGAGTTCAGTGGCTACACCTTC.

The chain has TRBV5-1 and TRBJ2-7; 9 bases agree with TRBD1. Germline CDR1 reads SGHRS; CDR2 reads YFSETQ. The CDR3 has 14 residues. The V segment lost 3 bases and the J segment 3 bases; nucleotides outside the gene matches: 4. The DNA for the CDR3 is TGCGCCAGCAGCTCCAGGACAGGGGTCTACGAGCAGTACTTC. Translated, it gives CASSSRTGVYEQYF.

CDR3 protein: CASSRAEVNTEAFF. In DNA form, the CDR3 reads TGTGCCAGCTCACGGGCAGAAGTAAACACTGAAGCTTTCTTT. This chain links TRBV18 with TRBJ1-1; no definite D call. There are 14 residues in the CDR3. V was cut by 4 bases and J by 2 bases, with 11 bases left in between. Per the germline V gene, CDR1 is KGHSH and CDR2 is LQKENI.

The rearrangement links TRBV19 to TRBJ2-2, with D maybe TRBD1 (6 bases). Trimming shortened V by 9 bases and J by 6 bases, and 20 bases separated the two germline ends. The CDR3 runs to 15 residues. Looked up from germline, CDR1 is LNHDA and CDR2 is SQIVND (reference sequence). In DNA, the CDR3 is TGTGCCAGCCGGAGAACAGGGAGAAAGGCCGGGGAGCTGTTTTTT. Translation gives CASRRTGRKAGELFF.

The chain has TRBV5-1 and TRBJ2-3, with TRBD1 identical over 10 bases. CDR1 and CDR2 from the germline V gene are SGHRS and YFSETQ. V shed 4 bases, J shed 3 bases, and the junction held 8 bases outside the gene matches. CDR3 length equals 16 residues. This chain's CDR3 is CASSGDRGRSTDTQYF. Written as DNA, the CDR3 is TGCGCCAGCAGCGGAGACAGGGGGCGATCGACAGATACGCAGTATTTT.

The V call is TRBV15, the J call TRBJ1-2, with TRBD1 matching over 7 bases. This CDR3 has 15 residues. V was pared by 1 base and J by 5 bases, with 7 bases of the junction left unmatched. From germline, CDR1 is LNHNV and CDR2 YYDKDF (reference sequence). The CDR3 DNA sequence: TGTGCCACCAGCAGAGGTCCGGGACAGCAGTATGGCTACACCTTC. Residues: CATSRGPGQQYGYTF.